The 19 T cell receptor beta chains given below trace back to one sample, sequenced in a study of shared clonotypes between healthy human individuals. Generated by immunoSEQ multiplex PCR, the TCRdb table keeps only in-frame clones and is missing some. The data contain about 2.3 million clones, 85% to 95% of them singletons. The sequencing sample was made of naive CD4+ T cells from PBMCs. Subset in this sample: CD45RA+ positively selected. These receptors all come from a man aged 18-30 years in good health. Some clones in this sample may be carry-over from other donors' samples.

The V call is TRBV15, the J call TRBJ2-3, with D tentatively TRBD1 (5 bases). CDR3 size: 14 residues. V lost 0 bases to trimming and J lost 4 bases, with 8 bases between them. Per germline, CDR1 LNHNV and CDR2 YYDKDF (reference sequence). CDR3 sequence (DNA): TGTGCCACCAGCAGAGATGTAGGGGCAGATACGCAGTATTTT. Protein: CATSRDVGADTQYF. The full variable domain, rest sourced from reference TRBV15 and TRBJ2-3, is DAMVIQNPRYQVTQFGKPVTLSCSQTLNHNVMYWYQQKSSQAPKLLFHYYDKDFNNEADTPDNFQSRRPNTSFCFLDIRSPGLGDTAMYLCATSRDVGADTQYFGPGTRLTVL.

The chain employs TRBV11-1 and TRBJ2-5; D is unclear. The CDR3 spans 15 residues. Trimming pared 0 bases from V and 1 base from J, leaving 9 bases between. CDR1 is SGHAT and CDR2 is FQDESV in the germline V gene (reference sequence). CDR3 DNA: TGTGCCAGCAGCTTAGCCCCCGGGCGCCAAGAGACCCAGTACTTC. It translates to CASSLAPGRQETQYF.

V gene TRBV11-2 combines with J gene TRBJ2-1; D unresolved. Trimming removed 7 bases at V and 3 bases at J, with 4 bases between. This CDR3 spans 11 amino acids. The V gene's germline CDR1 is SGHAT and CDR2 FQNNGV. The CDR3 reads CASTFYNEQFF. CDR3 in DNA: TGTGCCAGCACCTTCTACAATGAGCAGTTCTTC.

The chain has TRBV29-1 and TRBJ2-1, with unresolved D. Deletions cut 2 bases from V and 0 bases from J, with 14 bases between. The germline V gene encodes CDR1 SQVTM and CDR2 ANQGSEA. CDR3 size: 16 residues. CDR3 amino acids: CSVEISSGSSYNEQFF. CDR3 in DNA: TGCAGCGTTGAAATCAGCTCCGGAAGCTCCTACAATGAGCAGTTCTTC.

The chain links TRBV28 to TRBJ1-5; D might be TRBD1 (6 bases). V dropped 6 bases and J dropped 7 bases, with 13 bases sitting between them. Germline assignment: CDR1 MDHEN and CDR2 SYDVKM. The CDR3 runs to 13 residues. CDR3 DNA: TGTGCCAGCAGGCAGGGGTATGTGCAGCCCCAGCATTTT. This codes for CASRQGYVQPQHF.

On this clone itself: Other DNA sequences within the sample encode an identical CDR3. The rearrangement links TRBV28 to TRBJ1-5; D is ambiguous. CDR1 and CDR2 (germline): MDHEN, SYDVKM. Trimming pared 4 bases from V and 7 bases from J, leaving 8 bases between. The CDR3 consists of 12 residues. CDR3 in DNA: TGTGCCAGCAGTTCCGGACCCCAGCCCCAGCATTTT. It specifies CASSSGPQPQHF.

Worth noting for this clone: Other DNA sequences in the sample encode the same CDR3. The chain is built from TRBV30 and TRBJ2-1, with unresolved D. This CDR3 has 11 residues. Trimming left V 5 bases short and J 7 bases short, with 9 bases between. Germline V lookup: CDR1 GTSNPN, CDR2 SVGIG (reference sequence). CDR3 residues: CAWESYNEQFF. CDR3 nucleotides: TGTGCCTGGGAGAGTTATAATGAGCAGTTCTTC.

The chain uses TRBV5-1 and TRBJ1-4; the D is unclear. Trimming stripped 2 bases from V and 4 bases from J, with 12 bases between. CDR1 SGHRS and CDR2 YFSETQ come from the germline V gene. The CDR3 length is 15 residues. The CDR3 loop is CASSFGGSVNEKLFF. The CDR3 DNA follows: TGCGCCAGCAGCTTCGGCGGAAGCGTTAATGAAAAACTGTTTTTT.

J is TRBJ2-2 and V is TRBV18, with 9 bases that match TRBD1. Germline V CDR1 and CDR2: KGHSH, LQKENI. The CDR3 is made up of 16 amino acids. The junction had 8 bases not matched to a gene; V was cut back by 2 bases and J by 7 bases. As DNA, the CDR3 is TGTGCCAGCTCACCATTTACAGGGGGCGATCTCGGGGAGCTGTTTTTT. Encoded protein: CASSPFTGGDLGELFF.

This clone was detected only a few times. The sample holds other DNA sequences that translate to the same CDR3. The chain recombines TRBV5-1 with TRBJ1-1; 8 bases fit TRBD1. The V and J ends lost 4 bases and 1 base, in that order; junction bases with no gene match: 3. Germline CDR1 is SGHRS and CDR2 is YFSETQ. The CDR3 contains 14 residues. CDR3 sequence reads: CASSQGTGNTEAFF. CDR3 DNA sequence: TGCGCCAGCAGCCAAGGGACAGGGAACACTGAAGCTTTCTTT.

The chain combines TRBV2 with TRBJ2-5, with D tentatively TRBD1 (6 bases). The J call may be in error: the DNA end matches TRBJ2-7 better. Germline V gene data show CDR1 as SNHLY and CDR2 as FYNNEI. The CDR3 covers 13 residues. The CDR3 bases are TGTGCCAGCAGACGTGTTACAGGGACCGAGCAGTACTTC. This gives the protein CASRRVTGTEQYF.

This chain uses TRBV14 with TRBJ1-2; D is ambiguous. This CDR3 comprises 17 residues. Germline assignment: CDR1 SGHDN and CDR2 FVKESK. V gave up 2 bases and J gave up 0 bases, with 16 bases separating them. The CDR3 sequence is CASSQMVETQTNYGYTF. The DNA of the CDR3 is TGTGCCAGCAGCCAAATGGTAGAAACGCAGACTAACTATGGCTACACCTTC.

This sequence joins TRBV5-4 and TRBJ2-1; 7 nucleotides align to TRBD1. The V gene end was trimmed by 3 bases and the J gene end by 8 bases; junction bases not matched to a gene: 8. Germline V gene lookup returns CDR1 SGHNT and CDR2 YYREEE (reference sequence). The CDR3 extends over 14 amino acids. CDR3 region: CASSSRTGGDEQFF. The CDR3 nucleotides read TGTGCCAGCAGCTCGAGGACAGGTGGTGATGAGCAGTTCTTC.

The CDR3 sequence is CASSLAPIGQGAEQYF. The CDR3 DNA sequence: TGTGCCAGCAGCTTGGCCCCTATTGGACAGGGGGCCGAGCAGTACTTC. The rearrangement uses TRBV5-6 and TRBJ2-5, with 11 bases that match TRBD1. The J call may not be correct, given that the DNA end is closer to TRBJ2-7. This CDR3 is built from 16 residues. Germline lookup yields CDR1 SGHDT and CDR2 YYEEEE.

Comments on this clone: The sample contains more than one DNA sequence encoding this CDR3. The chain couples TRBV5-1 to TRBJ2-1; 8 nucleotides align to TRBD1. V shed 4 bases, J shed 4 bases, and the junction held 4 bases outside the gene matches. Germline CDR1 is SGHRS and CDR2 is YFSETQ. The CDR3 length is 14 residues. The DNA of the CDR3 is TGCGCCAGCAGCGGGGGACAGGAGTACAATGAGCAGTTCTTC. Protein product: CASSGGQEYNEQFF.

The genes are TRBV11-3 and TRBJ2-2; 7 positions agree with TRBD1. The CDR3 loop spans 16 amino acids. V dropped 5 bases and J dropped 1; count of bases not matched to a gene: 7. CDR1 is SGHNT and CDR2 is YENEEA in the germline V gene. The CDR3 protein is CASSVLTGMNTGELFF. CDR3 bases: TGTGCCAGCAGCGTCCTGACAGGGATGAACACCGGGGAGCTGTTTTTT.

In DNA form, the CDR3 reads TGTGCCAGCAGCACCGACCGGTGGAACACTGAAGCTTTCTTT. It specifies CASSTDRWNTEAFF. This chain uses TRBV27 with TRBJ1-1; D unresolved. The CDR3 contains 14 residues. Germline CDR1 reads MNHEY; CDR2 reads SMNVEV (reference sequence). Between the trimmed V and J ends, which lost 6 bases and 1 base, there was a span of 12 bases.

CDR3 amino acids: CASSLGTSGSEQFF. The CDR3 DNA sequence: TGCGCCAGCAGCTTGGGGACTAGCGGGAGTGAGCAGTTCTTC. The chain couples TRBV5-1 to TRBJ2-1; 13 positions agree with TRBD2. The CDR3 is 14 residues long. Germline V CDR1 and CDR2: SGHRS, YFSETQ. J was trimmed by 9 bases and V by 0 bases; bases with no gene match: 0.

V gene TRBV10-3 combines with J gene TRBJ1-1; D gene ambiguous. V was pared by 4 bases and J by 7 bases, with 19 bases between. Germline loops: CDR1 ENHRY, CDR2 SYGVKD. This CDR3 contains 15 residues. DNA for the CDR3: TGTGCCATCAGTGGTCGATCGGACGGACCCCTTGAAGCTTTCTTT. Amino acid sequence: CAISGRSDGPLEAFF.